This T cell receptor beta chain was retrieved from a study of shared clonotypes between healthy human individuals. General observations from the study: Sampling was confined to blood; repertoires within tissues likely differ. Although depth was large, rarefaction showed that sequencing of the sorted subsets was incomplete. Generally, naive subsets came out with larger estimated richness than memory subsets.

Unmatched junction bases numbered 9, after V lost 7 bases and J lost 6 bases. The CDR3 extends over 13 amino acids. Germline V CDR1 and CDR2: MDHEN, SYDVKM. Genomic DNA from each subset was divided evenly over several immunoSEQ plates. Clones were sequenced by immunoSEQ multiplex PCR, and TCRdb holds only the in-frame ones, with some missing. This sample has 2 million to 2.5 million clones; around 90% occur once, and the top ten carry around 0.35%. A word on this clone: Its target is not known.

V and J are TRBV28 and TRBJ2-7, with 7 bases lining up with TRBD1. The sequencing sample was made of naive CD4+ T cells from PBMCs. Subset reported: CD45RA+ positively selected. This TCR came from a young man in good health. Some clones in this sample may be carry-over from other donors' samples. The CDR3 bases are TGTGCCAGCACCACAGGGGCGAGATTCGAGCAGTACTTC. Translation gives CASTTGARFEQYF. The whole variable domain, filled in from reference TRBV28 and TRBJ2-7, reads DVKVTQSSRYLVKRTGEKVFLECVQDMDHENMFWYRQDPGLGLRLIYFSYDVKMKEKGDIPEGYSVSREKKERFSLILESASTNQTSMYLCASTTGARFEQYFGPGTRLTVT.